The 15 T cell receptor beta chains below were found in one sample sequenced in a study of cytomegalovirus exposure and HLA in healthy donors. Researchers ran the PCR with 60 Vbeta and 13 Jbeta primers. This table comes from immunoSEQ multiplex PCR, and its TCRdb copy is limited to in-frame clones, with some not included. The sample consists of 110,000 to 150,000 clones, around 80% of them appearing once. Source material: PBMCs. Source of these receptors: a man aged 35 to 55 in good health and CMV-seropositive.

This rearrangement joins TRBV7-2 to TRBJ1-1; TRBD1 might be the D (5 bases). The length of the CDR3 is 14 residues. The germline gives CDR1 SGHTA, CDR2 FQGNSA. The V and J ends lost 6 bases and 1 base respectively, with 12 bases between them. CDR3 protein: CASSFQGQNTEAFF. The CDR3 DNA follows: TGTGCCAGCAGTTTTCAGGGTCAGAACACTGAAGCTTTCTTT.

The count of this clone is one. V gene TRBV29-1 combines with J gene TRBJ1-5, with D possibly matching TRBD1 (5 bases). The CDR3 totals 13 residues. From germline, CDR1 is SQVTM and CDR2 ANQGSEA. Trimming took off 4 bases at V and 4 bases at J, with 11 bases between the two ends. CDR3 in amino acids: CSVGDGGNQPQHF. For the CDR3, the DNA is TGCAGCGTTGGGGACGGAGGGAATCAGCCCCAGCATTTT. The full variable domain, in which reference TRBV29-1 and TRBJ1-5 provide the parts outside the CDR3, is SAVISQKPSRDICQRGTSLTIQCQVDSQVTMMFWYRQQPGQSLTLIATANQGSEATYESGFVIDKFPISRPNLTFSTLTVSNMSPEDSSIYLCSVGDGGNQPQHFGDGTRLSIL.

The chain combines TRBV5-1 with TRBJ2-5; 10 bases agree with TRBD2. This CDR3 is built from 16 residues. Germline CDR1 and CDR2: SGHRS and YFSETQ. V lost 0 bases and J lost 4; bases outside the gene matches: 6. The CDR3 DNA sequence: TGCGCCAGCAGCTTGGGTAGCGGGGGGCTTCGAGAGACCCAGTACTTC. Translated: CASSLGSGGLRETQYF.

The DNA for the CDR3 is TGTGCCAGCACCAGACAGTTCACTGAAGCTTTCTTT. Translated: CASTRQFTEAFF. The chain is built from TRBV28 and TRBJ1-1, with D possibly TRBD1 on 5 matching bases. V lost 7 bases, J lost 4 bases, and 10 bases lay in between. This CDR3 has 12 amino acids. From germline, CDR1 is MDHEN and CDR2 SYDVKM.

This clone was observed a single time. The gene calls are TRBV5-4 and TRBJ2-7; D is perhaps TRBD1 (5 bases). CDR1 SGHNT and CDR2 YYREEE come from the germline V gene (reference sequence). The CDR3 sequence is 14 residues long. Trimming pared 0 bases from V and 5 bases from J, leaving 12 bases between. This chain's CDR3 is CASSLERGPNEQYF. In DNA, the CDR3 is TGTGCCAGCAGCTTGGAAAGGGGTCCCAACGAGCAGTACTTC.

The genes are TRBV14 and TRBJ1-1; 8 nucleotides align to TRBD1. This CDR3 contains 13 residues. Per germline, CDR1 SGHDN and CDR2 FVKESK. Germline trimming cut 5 bases from V and 3 bases from J; bases unmatched to any gene: 2. For the CDR3, the DNA is TGTGCCAGCAGCGGACAGGGCTACACTGAAGCTTTCTTT. Its translation is CASSGQGYTEAFF. Supplemented by reference TRBV14 and TRBJ1-1, the full variable domain reads EAGVTQFPSHSVIEKGQTVTLRCDPISGHDNLYWYRRVMGKEIKFLLHFVKESKQDESGMPNNRFLAERTGGTYSTLKVQPAELEDSGVYFCASSGQGYTEAFFGQGTRLTVV.

The rearrangement joins TRBV5-1 to TRBJ1-1; 8 nucleotides line up with TRBD1. After removal of 1 base from V and 0 bases from J, the junction contained 5 bases not matched to a gene. There are 16 residues in the CDR3. Per the germline V gene, CDR1 is SGHRS and CDR2 is YFSETQ. The CDR3, as DNA: TGCGCCAGCAGCTTGACAGGGGGGAGGATGAACACTGAAGCTTTCTTT. This encodes CASSLTGGRMNTEAFF.

The V call is TRBV7-2, the J call TRBJ2-4; no reliable D call. The germline CDR1 and CDR2 sequences are SGHTA and FQGNSA. The CDR3 spans 12 residues. Trimming pared 1 base from V and 5 bases from J, leaving 3 bases between. For the CDR3, the DNA is TGTGCCAGCAGCTTAGGGCAAAACATTCAGTACTTC. It translates to CASSLGQNIQYF.

The chain joins TRBV4-2 to TRBJ1-1; D perhaps matches TRBD1 (5 bases). The CDR3 extends over 13 amino acids. V was clipped by 2 bases and J by 6 bases, with 10 bases between them. The germline gives CDR1 LGHNA, CDR2 YNFKEQ. The CDR3 DNA reads TGTGCCAGCAGCCAACAGAGGGACTCTGAAGCTTTCTTT. Translating it yields CASSQQRDSEAFF.

This CDR3 reads CAIGGRGDEKLFF. CDR3 in DNA: TGTGCCATCGGAGGGCGCGGAGATGAAAAACTGTTTTTT. The gene calls are TRBV10-3 and TRBJ1-4; the D is unclear. The length of the CDR3 is 13 residues. Germline V lookup: CDR1 ENHRY, CDR2 SYGVKD. With 8 bases removed from V and 6 bases from J, the gap between germline ends came to 13 bases.

The V and J genes are TRBV2 and TRBJ2-5; D is possibly TRBD1 (5 bases). The CDR3 runs to 15 residues. Trimming shortened V by 2 bases and J by 4 bases, and 14 bases separated the two germline ends. Germline V gene sequence: CDR1 SNHLY, CDR2 FYNNEI. Written as DNA, the CDR3 is TGTGCCAGCAGTGAACTAACGGCCCAGGGAGAGACCCAGTACTTC. It encodes CASSELTAQGETQYF.

The V gene is TRBV5-1, the J gene TRBJ2-5; 8 bases fit TRBD2. Germline CDR1 is SGHRS and CDR2 is YFSETQ. CDR3 size: 17 residues. V was clipped by 4 bases and J by 1 base; unmatched bases: 12. The CDR3 protein is CASSPAGAGALQETQYF. As DNA, the CDR3 is TGCGCCAGCAGCCCTGCAGGAGCGGGGGCCCTCCAAGAGACCCAGTACTTC. The full variable domain, its missing parts supplied by reference TRBV5-1 and TRBJ2-5, is KAGVTQTPRYLIKTRGQQVTLSCSPISGHRSVSWYQQTPGQGLQFLFEYFSETQRNKGNFPGRFSGRQFSNSRSEMNVSTLELGDSALYLCASSPAGAGALQETQYFGPGTRLLVL.

The rearrangement uses TRBV11-2 and TRBJ2-5; 8 bases are a match to TRBD2. The J call may be mistaken, given a closer DNA end match to TRBJ2-7. This CDR3 contains 15 residues. Germline V gene data show CDR1 as SGHAT and CDR2 as FQNNGV. CDR3 in DNA: TGTGCCAGCAGCTTAGAGGGGACTAGGAGGGGCGAGCAGTACTTC. Encoded protein: CASSLEGTRRGEQYF.

The genes are TRBV2 and TRBJ2-5; the match to TRBD1 covers 7 bases. The V gene end was trimmed by 3 bases and the J gene end by 2 bases; junction bases not matched to a gene: 9. Germline loops: CDR1 SNHLY, CDR2 FYNNEI. The CDR3 runs to 16 residues. The CDR3 DNA reads as TGTGCCAGCAGTGAGGTTTCGACAGGGCATCAAGAGACCCAGTACTTC. This encodes CASSEVSTGHQETQYF.

This sequence joins TRBV9 and TRBJ2-1; D uncertain. Trimming took off 0 bases at V and 4 bases at J, with 5 bases between the two ends. This CDR3 is built from 13 residues. CDR1 is SGDLS and CDR2 is YYNGEE in the germline V gene. CDR3: CASSVDLYNEQFF. The DNA of the CDR3 is TGTGCCAGCAGCGTAGACTTATACAATGAGCAGTTCTTC.